The rows below give T cell receptor beta chains drawn from one sample of a study of regulatory and conventional T cells in RAG deficiency. Assay used: immunoSEQ multiplex PCR; TCRdb lists only in-frame clones, some missing. The sample carries tens of thousands of clones, around nine tenths recorded once. The same sample was also studied in work on regulatory T cells.

The source material was Tregs sorted from blood. These receptors were obtained from a human donor in good health. The CDR3 runs from the conserved cysteine through the conserved F or W. Fields, in order: clone size, J gene, V gene, D gene, CDR3 DNA, CDR3 protein. A D gene is named only where the DNA matches it firmly. Some rows mark clone size as missing; the rest say once, few, many or name a class of expanded clone.

-	TRBJ2-3	TRBV5-1	-	TGCGCCAGCAGCTTGGCAGGGGTTGGTGGAGATACGCAGTATTTT	CASSLAGVGGDTQYF
-	TRBJ1-1	TRBV21-1	-	TGTGCCAGCAGCAAAGCTTCCTGTCTATGGGACAGGGCGAACACTGAAGCTTTCTTT	CASSKASCLWDRANTEAFF
once	TRBJ1-6	TRBV2	-	TGTGCCAGCAGTGCCCGGGGGCCAAATTCACCCCTCCACTTT	CASSARGPNSPLHF
-	TRBJ2-3	TRBV7-3	-	TGTGCCAGCAGCCTATCCACAGATACGCAGTATTTT	CASSLSTDTQYF
-	TRBJ1-1	TRBV5-4	-	TGTGCCAGCAGCCCGGGCCACTATATGAACACTGAAGCTTTCTTT	CASSPGHYMNTEAFF
-	TRBJ2-7	TRBV9	-	TGTGCCAGCAGCGAGGGTCCCATAGCCACCTACGAGCAGTACTTC	CASSEGPIATYEQYF
-	TRBJ1-3	TRBV19	-	TGTGCCAGTACGCAGATCTCTGGAAACACCATATATTTT	CASTQISGNTIYF
-	TRBJ1-6	TRBV18	-	TGTGCCAGCTCACCAACGGCGCTGAGCTCCTATAATTCACCCCTCCACTTT	CASSPTALSSYNSPLHF
-	TRBJ1-2	TRBV19	TRBD1	TGTGCCAGTAGTCCAGGACAGGGGGCTGGCTACACCTTC	CASSPGQGAGYTF
-	TRBJ1-5	TRBV6-5	TRBD1	TGTGCCAGCAGTTACCGACAGGGGAGTAATCAGCCCCAGCATTTT	CASSYRQGSNQPQHF
-	TRBJ2-7	TRBV2	TRBD1	TGTGCCAGCAGCCGACAGGGAAACGAGCAGTACTTC	CASSRQGNEQYF
-	TRBJ1-1	TRBV6-5	-	TGTGCCAGCAGTTATAAGCAGGACGCTTTCTTT	CASSYKQDAFF
-	TRBJ2-2	TRBV19	-	TGTGCCAGTAGGCAGTTGGACAGAACCACCGGGGAGCTGTTTTTT	CASRQLDRTTGELFF
-	TRBJ1-2	TRBV19	-	TGTGCCAGTAGTATTGTTTGGGACACTGGATCTGGCTACACCTTC	CASSIVWDTGSGYTF
-	TRBJ2-2	TRBV7-2	-	TGTGCCAGCAGCTTTGGATTTGGTACCGGGGAGCTGTTTTTT	CASSFGFGTGELFF
-	TRBJ2-1	TRBV27	-	TGTGCCAGCGGTCTCAGGGGAAGGCGGGTCTTC	CASGLRGRRVF
few	TRBJ2-7	TRBV5-1	TRBD1	TGCGCCAGCAGCCTTTCAATTGGGCAGGGGGCTCGCGAGCAGTACTTC	CASSLSIGQGAREQYF
few	TRBJ1-4	TRBV7-2	-	TGTGCCAGCAGCTGGGAATCTGCAACTAATGAAAAACTGTTTTTT	CASSWESATNEKLFF
-	TRBJ1-1	TRBV5-1	-	TGCGCCAGCAGCCAGGACCTGAACACTGAAGCTTTCTTT	CASSQDLNTEAFF
-	TRBJ2-6	TRBV19	-	TGTGCCAGTAGTATAGATCTGGGAGTCTCTGGGGCCAACGTCCTGACTTTC	CASSIDLGVSGANVLTF
once	TRBJ1-2	TRBV7-2	-	TGTGCCAGCAGCTTAGACAGGGACTATGGCTACACCTTC	CASSLDRDYGYTF
-	TRBJ1-1	TRBV5-4	-	TGTGCCAGCAGCTTGGGTTGGGGAGGTACTGAAGCTTTCTTT	CASSLGWGGTEAFF
-	TRBJ1-5	TRBV27	-	TGTGCCAGCAGTTTACCGTATAGCAATCAGCCCCAGCATTTT	CASSLPYSNQPQHF
-	TRBJ1-1	TRBV19	TRBD1	TGTGCCAGCAGAGGCAAACAGAAGGGGGCGCGTCTCAATGAAGCTTTCTTT	CASRGKQKGARLNEAFF
-	TRBJ2-7	TRBV19	-	TGTGCCAGTAGCCCGACTTGGGGAACGGGATCCGAGCAGTACTTC	CASSPTWGTGSEQYF
-	TRBJ2-2	TRBV19	TRBD1	TGTGCCAGTAGTATCCAGCAGGGGGCCGGGGAGCTGTTTTTT	CASSIQQGAGELFF
-	TRBJ1-3	TRBV6-1	-	TGTGCCAGCAGGCCCTCTGGAAACACCATATATTTT	CASRPSGNTIYF
-	TRBJ1-5	TRBV28	TRBD1	TGTGCCAGCAGATCGGACAGGGGTCAGCCCCAGCATTTT	CASRSDRGQPQHF
-	TRBJ2-3	TRBV9	TRBD2	TGTGCCAGCAGCGGGAGGGGGACTAGCGGGTTCACAGATACGCAGTATTTT	CASSGRGTSGFTDTQYF
-	TRBJ2-1	TRBV9	TRBD2	TGTGCCAGCAGCTCACAACCCGGGGCTAGCGGGGGCTCCTACAATGAGCAGTTCTTC	CASSSQPGASGGSYNEQFF
few	TRBJ1-1	TRBV7-6	-	TGTGCCAGCAGCTTAGATGGGGGATTGAACACTGAAGCTTTCTTT	CASSLDGGLNTEAFF
-	TRBJ2-2	TRBV9	-	TGTGCCAGCAGGGGGGCTGGGACGCTCACCGGGGAGCTGTTTTTT	CASRGAGTLTGELFF
-	TRBJ1-6	TRBV15	-	TGTGCCACCAGCAGAGGGACATTCGGTTCACCCCTCCACTTT	CATSRGTFGSPLHF
-	TRBJ1-3	TRBV19	-	TGTGCCAGTAGTATGCGGGACACGCACTCTGGAAACACCATATATTTT	CASSMRDTHSGNTIYF
-	TRBJ1-1	TRBV6-6	-	TGTGCCAGCAGTTACTCTTCCAGGGGCGCTGAAGCTTTCTTT	CASSYSSRGAEAFF
-	TRBJ1-2	TRBV19	TRBD1	TGTGCCAGTAGTATTGACGGGCAGGGGGCATGGTATGGCTACACCTTC	CASSIDGQGAWYGYTF
-	TRBJ1-2	TRBV19	-	TGTGCCAGTAGAGGGGGGTATCCACTAGGCTATGGCTACACCTTC	CASRGGYPLGYGYTF
-	TRBJ2-2	TRBV6-4	-	TGTGCCAGCAGTATGCGGGGAGGCACCGGGGAGCTGTTTTTT	CASSMRGGTGELFF
-	TRBJ2-1	TRBV27	TRBD2	TGTGCCAGCAGACAAAGCGGGGCCAATGAGCAGTTCTTC	CASRQSGANEQFF
-	TRBJ1-2	TRBV29-1	TRBD1	TGCAGCGTTTATCTAACCGGGACAGGGAAAGGCTACACCTTC	CSVYLTGTGKGYTF
once	TRBJ2-1	TRBV5-1	TRBD2	TGCGCCAGCAGCCTGGGGGCAGCGGGGGGCTCCTACAATGAGCAGTTCTTC	CASSLGAAGGSYNEQFF
-	TRBJ1-2	TRBV6-1	-	TGTGCCAGCAGTGAAGGGGCTTTTAACTATGGCTACACCTTC	CASSEGAFNYGYTF
-	TRBJ1-4	TRBV5-1	-	TGCGCCAGCAGCTTGTTTTTAGGAAGAGGGGAAAAACTGTTTTTT	CASSLFLGRGEKLFF
-	TRBJ1-1	TRBV7-8	-	TGTGCCAGCAGCTCGTACGGACAGATGAACACTGAAGCTTTCTTT	CASSSYGQMNTEAFF
-	TRBJ2-1	TRBV6-1	TRBD2	TGTGCCAGCAGTACTCGGGGGGGGTCCTACAATGAGCAGTTCTTC	CASSTRGGSYNEQFF